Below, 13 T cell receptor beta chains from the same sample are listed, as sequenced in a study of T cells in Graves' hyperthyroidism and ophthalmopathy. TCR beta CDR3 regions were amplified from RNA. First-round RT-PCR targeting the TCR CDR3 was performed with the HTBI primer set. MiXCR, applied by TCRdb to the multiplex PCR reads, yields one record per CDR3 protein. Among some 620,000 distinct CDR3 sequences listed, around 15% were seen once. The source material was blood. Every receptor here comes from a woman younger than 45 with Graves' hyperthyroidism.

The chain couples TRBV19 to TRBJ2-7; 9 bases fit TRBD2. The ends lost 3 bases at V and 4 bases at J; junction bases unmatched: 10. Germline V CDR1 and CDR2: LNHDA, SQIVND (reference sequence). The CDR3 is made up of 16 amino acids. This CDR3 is CASSMFNLAGKYEQYF. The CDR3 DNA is TGTGCCAGTAGTATGTTTAACCTAGCGGGAAAGTACGAGCAGTACTTC.

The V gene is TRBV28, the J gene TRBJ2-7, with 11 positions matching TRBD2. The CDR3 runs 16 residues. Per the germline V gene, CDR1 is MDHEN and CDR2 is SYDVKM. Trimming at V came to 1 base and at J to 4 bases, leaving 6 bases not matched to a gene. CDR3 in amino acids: CASSLSGTSGVYEQYF. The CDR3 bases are TGTGCCAGCAGTTTATCCGGGACTAGCGGAGTTTACGAGCAGTACTTC.

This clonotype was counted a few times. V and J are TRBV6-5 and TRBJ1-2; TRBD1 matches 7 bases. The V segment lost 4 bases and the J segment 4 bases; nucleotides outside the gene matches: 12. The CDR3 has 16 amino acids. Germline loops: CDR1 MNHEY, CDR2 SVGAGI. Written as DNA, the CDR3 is TGTGCCAGCAGTTTAGTCCCCGCCGGGACAGCCTATGGCTACACCTTC. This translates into CASSLVPAGTAYGYTF.

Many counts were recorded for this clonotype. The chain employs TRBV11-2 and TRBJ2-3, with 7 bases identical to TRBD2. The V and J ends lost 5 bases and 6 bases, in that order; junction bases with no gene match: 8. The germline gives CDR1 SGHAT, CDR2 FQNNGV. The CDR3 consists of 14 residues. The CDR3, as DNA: TGTGCCAGCAGCCCGAGGGCTAGCGGTGATACGCAGTATTTT. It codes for CASSPRASGDTQYF.

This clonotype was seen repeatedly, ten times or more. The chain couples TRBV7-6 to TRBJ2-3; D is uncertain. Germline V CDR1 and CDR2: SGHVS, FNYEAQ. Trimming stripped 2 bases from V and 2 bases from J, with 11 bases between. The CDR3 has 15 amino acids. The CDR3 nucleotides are TGTGCCAGCAGCTTATTGGGAACCCCCACAGATACGCAGTATTTT. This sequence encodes CASSLLGTPTDTQYF.

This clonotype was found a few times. CDR3 nucleotide sequence: TGTGCCATCAGTGAGTCAGTGAAGACTAGCGACACAGATACGCAGTATTTT. It yields the protein CAISESVKTSDTDTQYF. The chain joins TRBV10-3 to TRBJ2-3, with TRBD2 identical over 8 bases. V lost 0 bases to trimming and J lost 2 bases; unmatched junction nucleotides: 7. The length of the CDR3 is 17 residues. CDR1 is ENHRY, CDR2 SYGVKD, per germline.

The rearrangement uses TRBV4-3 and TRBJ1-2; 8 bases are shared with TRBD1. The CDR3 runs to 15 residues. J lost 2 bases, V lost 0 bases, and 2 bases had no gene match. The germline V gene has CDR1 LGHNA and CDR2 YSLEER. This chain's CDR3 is CASSQDRGPNYGYTF. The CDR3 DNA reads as TGCGCCAGCAGCCAAGACAGGGGGCCGAACTATGGCTACACCTTC.

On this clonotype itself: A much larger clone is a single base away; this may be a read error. CDR3: CASTVQGNTGELFF. DNA of the CDR3: TGTGCCAGCACTGTCCAGGGTAACACCGGGGAGCTGTTTTTT. The chain carries TRBV2 and TRBJ2-2; possible D gene TRBD1, 5 bases. V dropped 7 bases and J dropped 2 bases, with 11 bases sitting between them. This CDR3 has 14 residues. CDR1 and CDR2 from the germline V gene are SNHLY and FYNNEI. Filled out from reference TRBV2 and TRBJ2-2, the complete variable domain reads EPEVTQTPSHQVTQMGQEVILRCVPISNHLYFYWYRQILGQKVEFLVSFYNNEISEKSEIFDDQFSVERPDGSNFTLKIRSTKLEDSAMYFCASTVQGNTGELFFGEGSRLTVL.

CDR3: CASLTGIYNEQFF. In DNA form, the CDR3 reads TGTGCCAGCCTTACAGGGATATACAATGAGCAGTTCTTC. The chain recombines TRBV28 with TRBJ2-1; D is perhaps TRBD1 (6 bases). V lost 8 bases and J lost 4, with 12 bases in between. Germline CDR1 is MDHEN and CDR2 is SYDVKM. CDR3 length equals 13 residues.

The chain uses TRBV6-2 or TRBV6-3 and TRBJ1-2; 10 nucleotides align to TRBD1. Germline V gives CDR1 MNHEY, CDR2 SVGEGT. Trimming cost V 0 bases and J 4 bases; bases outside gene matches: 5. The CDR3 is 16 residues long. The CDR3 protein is CASSYSGQGGGYGYTF. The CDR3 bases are TGTGCCAGCAGTTACTCAGGACAGGGGGGCGGCTATGGCTACACCTTC.

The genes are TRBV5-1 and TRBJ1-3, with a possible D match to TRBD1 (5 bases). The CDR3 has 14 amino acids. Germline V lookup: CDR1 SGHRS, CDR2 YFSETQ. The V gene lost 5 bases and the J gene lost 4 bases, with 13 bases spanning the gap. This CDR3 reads CASRGDGFGNTIYF. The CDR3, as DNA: TGCGCCAGCAGGGGGGACGGATTCGGAAACACCATATATTTT. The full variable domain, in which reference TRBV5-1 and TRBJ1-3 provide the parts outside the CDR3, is KAGVTQTPRYLIKTRGQQVTLSCSPISGHRSVSWYQQTPGQGLQFLFEYFSETQRNKGNFPGRFSGRQFSNSRSEMNVSTLELGDSALYLCASRGDGFGNTIYFGEGSWLTVV.

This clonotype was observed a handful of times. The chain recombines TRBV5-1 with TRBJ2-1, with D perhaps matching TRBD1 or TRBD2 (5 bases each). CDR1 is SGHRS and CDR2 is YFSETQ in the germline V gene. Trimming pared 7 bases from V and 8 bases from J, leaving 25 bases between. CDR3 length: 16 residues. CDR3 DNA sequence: TGCGCCAGCGCCGATGGGGGTAAAATGGTTATAGATGAGCAGTTCTTC. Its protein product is CASADGGKMVIDEQFF.

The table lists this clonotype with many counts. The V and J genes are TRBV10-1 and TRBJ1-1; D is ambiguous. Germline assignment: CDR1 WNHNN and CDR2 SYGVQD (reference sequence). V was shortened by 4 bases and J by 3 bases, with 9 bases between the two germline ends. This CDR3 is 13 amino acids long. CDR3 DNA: TGCGCCAGCAGTGTGCAACCGGACACTGAAGCTTTCTTT. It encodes CASSVQPDTEAFF.